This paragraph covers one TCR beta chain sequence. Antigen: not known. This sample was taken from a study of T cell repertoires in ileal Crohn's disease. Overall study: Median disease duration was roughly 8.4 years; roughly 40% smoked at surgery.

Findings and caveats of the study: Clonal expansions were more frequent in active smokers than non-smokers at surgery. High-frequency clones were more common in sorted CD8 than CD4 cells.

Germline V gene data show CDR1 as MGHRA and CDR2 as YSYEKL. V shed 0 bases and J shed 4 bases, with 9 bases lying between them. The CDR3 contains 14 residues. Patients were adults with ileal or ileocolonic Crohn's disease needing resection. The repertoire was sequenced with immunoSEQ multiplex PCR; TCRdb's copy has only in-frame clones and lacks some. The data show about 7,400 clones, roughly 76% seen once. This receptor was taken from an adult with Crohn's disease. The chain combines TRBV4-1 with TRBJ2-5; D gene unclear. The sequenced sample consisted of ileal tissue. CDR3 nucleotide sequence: TGCGCCAGCAGCCAAGAACTGCGAGGAGAGACCCAGTACTTC. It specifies CASSQELRGETQYF.